Sequencing of this T cell receptor beta chain was carried out in a study of blood T cell repertoires in COVID-19. The authors' processing: The authors estimated nucleated cell counts from reference gene primer amplification. Only in-frame clones appear in the TCRdb table, and some are missing; sequencing was by immunoSEQ multiplex PCR. That table furnishes V, J and clone size, whereas the DNA furnished D and trimming. Counted here are about 200,000 clones, around 87% occurring once; the ten biggest clones make up 3% to 3.5%. This TCR was sampled from a man in his sixties with acute or convalescent COVID-19. Sequencing was carried out using peripheral blood.

The CDR3 is CASSPVTEAFF. Here the CDR3 DNA reads TGTGCCAGCTCACCCGTCACTGAAGCTTTCTTT. The rearrangement uses TRBV18 and TRBJ1-1, with D unresolved. Germline CDR1 and CDR2: KGHSH and LQKENI. V was trimmed by 3 bases and J by 4 bases, leaving 3 bases between them. This CDR3 is built from 11 residues. The full variable domain, with the rest looked up from reference TRBV18 and TRBJ1-1, is NAGVMQNPRHLVRRRGQEARLRCSPMKGHSHVYWYRQLPEEGLKFMVYLQKENIIDESGMPKERFSAEFPKEGPSILRIQQVVRGDSAAYFCASSPVTEAFFGQGTRLTVV.